The clone carrying this TCR beta chain was seen ten or more times. These data are taken from a study of T cells of healthy individuals. One entry per CDR3 protein results from TCRdb running MiXCR on the 5' RACE reads. The sample shows about 41,000 distinct CDR3 sequences, roughly 4.3% of them seen only once. The CDR3 totals 15 residues. V was shortened by 1 base and J by 4 bases, with 14 bases between the two germline ends. Per the germline V gene, CDR1 is KGHSH and CDR2 is LQKENI. This chain links TRBV18 with TRBJ2-7; TRBD1 is a possible D gene (6 bases). This TCR derives from a human donor in good health. The CDR3 spells CASSPLRTEIYEQYF. CDR3 nucleotides: TGTGCCAGCTCACCACTCAGGACAGAAATATACGAGCAGTACTTC.